This TCR beta chain stems from a study of blood T cells in healthy people across ages. This clonotype showed up just a few times. Using a J-beta primer mix together with a sample-barcoded 5' primer, a second PCR was run for roughly 6 to 12 cycles. TCRdb ran MiXCR on the 5' RACE reads and lists one entry per CDR3 protein. The repertoire consists of about 640,000 distinct CDR3 sequences, with under 65% occurring once and the leading ten covering 30% to 40%. V was pared by 2 bases and J by 10 bases, with 15 bases between. The CDR3 consists of 14 residues. Germline V gene lookup returns CDR1 SGHTA and CDR2 FQGNSA.

The sequence was obtained from a man aged 60 to 69 in good health. The source material was blood. The genes are TRBV7-2 and TRBJ2-4; D not resolved. The CDR3 loop is CASSLPPAVEIQYF. The CDR3, as DNA: TGTGCCAGCAGCTTACCGCCCGCTGTGGAAATTCAGTACTTC.